Presented here are 27 T cell receptor beta chains from one specimen sequenced in a study of blood T cell repertoires in COVID-19. Some clones are missing from TCRdb's copy, which holds only in-frame ones; the method was immunoSEQ multiplex PCR. The sample includes approximately 290,000 clones, 65% to 85% seen only once; the top ten take about 15%. Sequenced: peripheral blood. All receptors derive from an older person with COVID-19, enrolled during active disease.

The V gene is TRBV27, the J gene TRBJ2-2; TRBD2 agrees at 7 bases. Losses at the gene ends were 10 bases for V and 8 bases for J; bases not matched to a gene: 10. Germline V gene data show CDR1 as MNHEY and CDR2 as SMNVEV (reference sequence). This CDR3 is 13 amino acids long. The CDR3 loop is CATSSGGAGELFF. The CDR3 coding sequence is TGTGCCACCTCCTCGGGAGGTGCGGGGGAGCTGTTTTTT.

The CDR3 bases are TGTGCCAGCAGCCCAAGGAACAGCGGCTTTTATGGCTACACCTTC. Translating gives CASSPRNSGFYGYTF. The chain uses TRBV14 and TRBJ1-2; D remains unclear. Germline-derived CDR1 and CDR2 are SGHDN and FVKESK. The CDR3 extends over 15 amino acids. V was clipped by 4 bases and J by 5 bases, with 17 bases between them. Full variable domain (outside the CDR3, taken from reference TRBV14 and TRBJ1-2): EAGVTQFPSHSVIEKGQTVTLRCDPISGHDNLYWYRRVMGKEIKFLLHFVKESKQDESGMPNNRFLAERTGGTYSTLKVQPAELEDSGVYFCASSPRNSGFYGYTFGSGTRLTVV.

The chain carries TRBV5-1 and TRBJ2-1; 7 bases line up with TRBD2. This CDR3 has 15 residues. CDR1 is SGHRS and CDR2 is YFSETQ in the germline V gene. V dropped 2 bases and J dropped 7; count of bases not matched to a gene: 9. The CDR3 here is CASSFGGTGVNEQFF. CDR3 nucleotide sequence: TGCGCCAGCAGCTTCGGGGGGACGGGAGTGAATGAGCAGTTCTTC.

The rearrangement joins TRBV11-3 to TRBJ2-1, with a tentative D call TRBD1 (5 bases). The CDR3 length is 16 residues. V gave up 4 bases and J gave up 0 bases, with 13 bases separating them. Germline V CDR1 and CDR2: SGHNT, YENEEA. CDR3 nucleotide sequence: TGTGCCAGCAGCTCAAACAGGCTGAGCTCCTACAATGAGCAGTTCTTC. The encoded protein is CASSSNRLSSYNEQFF.

The chain uses TRBV5-1 and TRBJ2-2; the match to TRBD2 covers 13 bases. The CDR3 is 19 residues long. Trimming took 1 base from V and 6 from J; bases not matched to a gene: 12. Germline CDR1 reads SGHRS; CDR2 reads YFSETQ. The CDR3 loop reads CASSLQGTSGALRPGELFF. CDR3 coding DNA: TGCGCCAGCAGCTTGCAGGGGACTAGCGGGGCCCTAAGGCCCGGGGAGCTGTTTTTT.

The rearrangement uses TRBV5-3 and TRBJ2-7, with 10 positions matching TRBD2. TRBV5-3 is treated as an ORF (open reading frame) with a function not yet certain. The CDR3 contains 15 residues. The V segment lost 4 bases and the J segment 4 bases; nucleotides outside the gene matches: 8. As DNA, the CDR3 is TGTGCCAGAAGCAGGGGTAGTAGCGGGAGGTACGAGCAGTACTTC. It codes for CARSRGSSGRYEQYF.

Details on this clone: One junction end disagrees with the germline gene, perhaps due to a read error. The rearrangement joins TRBV11-2 to TRBJ2-2, with TRBD1 identical over 8 bases. The CDR3 loop spans 15 amino acids. The V gene's germline CDR1 is SGHAT and CDR2 FQNNGV. CDR3 region: CAGSETGVGTGELFF. The DNA of the CDR3 is TGTGCCGGCAGCGAGACAGGGGTGGGGACCGGGGAGCTGTTTTTT.

The chain is built from TRBV6-5 and TRBJ1-3, with TRBD1 identical over 8 bases. This CDR3 has 13 amino acids. From germline, CDR1 is MNHEY and CDR2 SVGAGI. V dropped 6 bases and J dropped 2; count of bases not matched to a gene: 0. The CDR3 DNA reads as TGTGCCAGCAGACAGGGGGCTGGAAACACCATATATTTT. Translated, it gives CASRQGAGNTIYF.

This chain joins TRBV5-4 and TRBJ1-5, with 7 bases fitting TRBD1. CDR1 is SGHNT, CDR2 YYREEE, per germline (reference sequence). V dropped 2 bases and J dropped 6; count of bases not matched to a gene: 5. The CDR3 loop spans 14 amino acids. The CDR3, as DNA: TGTGCCAGCAGCTTCGGAGGGGGCGGTCAGCCCCAGCATTTT. Protein sequence: CASSFGGGGQPQHF.

This clone was seen a handful of times. The genes are TRBV11-2 and TRBJ1-1; D ambiguous. The V end was cut by 5 bases, the J end by 3 bases, with 13 bases between. The CDR3 has 14 residues. Germline CDR1 is SGHAT and CDR2 is FQNNGV. The CDR3 sequence is CASSLPGSYTEAFF. The CDR3 DNA sequence: TGTGCCAGCAGCCTCCCGGGGAGTTACACTGAAGCTTTCTTT.

The chain employs TRBV13 and TRBJ2-2; no firm D call. The CDR3 runs 14 residues. V was cut by 7 bases and J by 2 bases, with 11 bases left in between. The germline V gene encodes CDR1 PRHDT and CDR2 FYEKMQ (reference sequence). CDR3 sequence reads: CASKETVNTGELFF. The CDR3, as DNA: TGTGCCAGCAAAGAGACTGTCAACACCGGGGAGCTGTTTTTT. The full variable domain, in which reference TRBV13 and TRBJ2-2 provide the parts outside the CDR3, is AAGVIQSPRHLIKEKRETATLKCYPIPRHDTVYWYQQGPGQDPQFLISFYEKMQSDKGSIPDRFSAQQFSDYHSELNMSSLELGDSALYFCASKETVNTGELFFGEGSRLTVL.

The chain links TRBV9 to TRBJ1-6, with 7 bases that match TRBD1. CDR1 is SGDLS, CDR2 YYNGEE, per germline. The V segment lost 3 bases and the J segment 6 bases; nucleotides outside the gene matches: 3. This CDR3 comprises 14 residues. Here the CDR3 DNA reads TGTGCCAGCAGCGGACAGGGTACTAATTCACCCCTCCACTTT. This translates into CASSGQGTNSPLHF.

This clone came up once. V gene TRBV27 combines with J gene TRBJ1-1; D possibly corresponds to TRBD1 (6 bases). Germline loops: CDR1 MNHEY, CDR2 SMNVEV (reference sequence). Trimming took 7 bases from V and 3 from J, leaving 12 bases between them. The CDR3 length is 13 residues. The CDR3, as DNA: TGTGCCAGCAAGGGGGGGGGTTACACTGAAGCTTTCTTT. It encodes CASKGGGYTEAFF.

This clone was seen a handful of times. This sequence joins TRBV18 and TRBJ2-7; no firm D call. The germline gives CDR1 KGHSH, CDR2 LQKENI. The CDR3 has 11 amino acids. V was clipped by 2 bases and J by 7 bases, with 6 bases between them. The CDR3: CASSPDREQYF. CDR3 DNA: TGTGCCAGCTCACCAGATAGAGAGCAGTACTTC. Filled out from reference TRBV18 and TRBJ2-7, the complete variable domain reads NAGVMQNPRHLVRRRGQEARLRCSPMKGHSHVYWYRQLPEEGLKFMVYLQKENIIDESGMPKERFSAEFPKEGPSILRIQQVVRGDSAAYFCASSPDREQYFGPGTRLTVT.

The chain joins TRBV2 to TRBJ2-7; 8 bases agree with TRBD1. This CDR3 contains 14 residues. With V trimmed by 5 bases and J by 5 bases, 8 bases remained unmatched. The germline V gene has CDR1 SNHLY and CDR2 FYNNEI. The CDR3 DNA follows: TGTGCCAGCAGTAGAGGACAGGGCAGGCACGAGCAGTACTTC. The encoded protein is CASSRGQGRHEQYF.

The rearrangement links TRBV12-3 or TRBV12-4 to TRBJ1-2; no firm D call. Trimming shortened V by 3 bases and J by 5 bases, and 10 bases separated the two germline ends. The CDR3 totals 13 residues. CDR3 sequence (DNA): TGTGCCAGCAGTTTTTTACAGTATTATGGCTACACCTTC. This translates into CASSFLQYYGYTF.

In DNA form, the CDR3 reads TGTGCCAGCAGTATGCTAGCGAAGTACCAAGAGACCCAGTACTTC. Translating it yields CASSMLAKYQETQYF. The chain employs TRBV5-8 and TRBJ2-5; perhaps TRBD2 as D (6 bases). The CDR3 consists of 15 residues. In germline, CDR1 is SGHTS, CDR2 YDEGEE. V was clipped by 5 bases and J by 0 bases, with 14 bases between them.

DNA for the CDR3: TGTGCCAGTAGTGAACAGGGAGACAGCTACGAGCAGTACTTC. This codes for CASSEQGDSYEQYF. The chain employs TRBV19 and TRBJ2-7; D possibly corresponds to TRBD1 (6 bases). This CDR3 contains 14 residues. Looked up from germline, CDR1 is LNHDA and CDR2 is SQIVND (reference sequence). Trimming took off 5 bases at V and 3 bases at J, with 14 bases between the two ends.

This chain uses TRBV6-5 with TRBJ1-5; D is unclear. The length of the CDR3 is 14 residues. Trimming stripped 8 bases from V and 7 bases from J, with 18 bases between. CDR1 and CDR2 (germline): MNHEY, SVGAGI. CDR3 sequence (DNA): TGTGCCAGCCAATTTGTCGGGAGGGTCCAGCCCCAGCATTTT. It codes for CASQFVGRVQPQHF.

This clone is a singleton in its sample. The rearrangement joins TRBV9 to TRBJ2-1; D is uncertain. Germline V gene data show CDR1 as SGDLS and CDR2 as YYNGEE. V lost 0 bases and J 8 bases, leaving 15 bases between the germline ends. The CDR3 covers 15 residues. This CDR3 reads CASSVAGGASHEQFF. CDR3 sequence (DNA): TGTGCCAGCAGCGTAGCTGGCGGCGCATCTCATGAGCAGTTCTTC.

J is TRBJ1-3 and V is TRBV25-1; D gene ambiguous. V gave up 4 bases and J gave up 2 bases, with 15 bases separating them. Germline CDR1 reads MGHDK; CDR2 reads SYGVNS. This CDR3 comprises 16 residues. CDR3 sequence (DNA): TGTGCCAGCAGTGGCAACAGTTTCTCCGCTGGAAACACCATATATTTT. Translated: CASSGNSFSAGNTIYF.

This clone was seen more than once but under ten times. This chain joins TRBV12-3 or TRBV12-4 and TRBJ1-1; weak D call: TRBD1 (5 bases). The length of the CDR3 is 13 residues. V lost 5 bases to trimming and J lost 11 bases, with 18 bases between them. The CDR3 protein is CASSTPQGRRAFF. In DNA, the CDR3 is TGTGCCAGCAGTACGCCTCAGGGTCGACGGGCTTTCTTT.

The chain employs TRBV7-2 and TRBJ1-2, with 8 positions matching TRBD1. V was pared by 4 bases and J by 1 base, with 14 bases of the junction left unmatched. The CDR3 has 18 residues. CDR1 is SGHTA, CDR2 FQGNSA, per germline. The CDR3 region is CASSSSGGILTLNYGYTF. DNA of the CDR3: TGTGCCAGCAGCTCTTCAGGGGGCATTCTCACCCTTAACTATGGCTACACCTTC.

This sequence joins TRBV3-1 (or the pseudogene TRBV3-2) and TRBJ2-5, with a tentative D call TRBD2 (5 bases). The CDR3 runs 13 residues. Germline loops: CDR1 LGHDT, CDR2 YNNKEL (reference sequence). V gave up 4 bases and J gave up 5 bases, with 11 bases separating them. CDR3 nucleotides: TGTGCCAGCAGCCCCCCCCGAGGGGAGACCCAGTACTTC. This gives the protein CASSPPRGETQYF.

For this clone: The sample holds other DNA sequences that translate to the same CDR3. The V and J genes are TRBV6-5 and TRBJ1-3, with D maybe TRBD1 (6 bases). Trimming took off 5 bases at V and 0 bases at J, with 8 bases between the two ends. This CDR3 has 14 residues. CDR1 MNHEY and CDR2 SVGAGI come from the germline V gene. The CDR3 DNA is TGTGCCAGCAGTCAGGGGAGCTCTGGAAACACCATATATTTT. Residues: CASSQGSSGNTIYF.

This clone was counted once. The chain carries TRBV21-1 and TRBJ1-4; the listed D gene, TRBD1, was not tested against the DNA. TRBV21-1 is labeled a pseudogene. This CDR3 is 15 amino acids long. Written as DNA, the CDR3 is TGTGCCAGCAGAATTAACAGGGGCGGAGGCGAAAAACTGTTTTTT. Translating it yields CASRINRGGGEKLFF.

This rearrangement joins TRBV6-2 or TRBV6-3 to TRBJ2-7, with 7 bases lining up with TRBD2. The CDR3 loop spans 16 amino acids. The germline gives CDR1 MNHEY, CDR2 SVGEGT. V shed 5 bases and J 5 bases; nucleotides not matched to a gene: 15. The CDR3 reads CASSTERLAASDEQYF. In DNA form, the CDR3 reads TGTGCCAGCAGTACGGAACGACTAGCAGCCTCGGACGAGCAGTACTTC.